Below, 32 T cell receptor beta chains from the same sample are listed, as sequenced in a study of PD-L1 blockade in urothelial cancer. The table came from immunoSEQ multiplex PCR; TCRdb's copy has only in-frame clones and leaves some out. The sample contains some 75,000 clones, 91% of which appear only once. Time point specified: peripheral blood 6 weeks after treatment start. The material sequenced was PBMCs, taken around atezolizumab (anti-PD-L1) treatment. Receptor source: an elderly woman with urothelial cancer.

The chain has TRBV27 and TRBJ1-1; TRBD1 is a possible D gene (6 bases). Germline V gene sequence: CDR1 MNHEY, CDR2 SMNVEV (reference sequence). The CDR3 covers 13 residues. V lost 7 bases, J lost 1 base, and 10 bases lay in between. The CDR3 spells CASTGRGNTEAFF. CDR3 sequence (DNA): TGTGCCAGCACCGGCAGGGGGAACACTGAAGCTTTCTTT.

This chain's CDR3 is CASSLSQGMSTGELFF. The CDR3 DNA sequence: TGTGCCAGCAGCCTTTCCCAGGGGATGTCTACCGGGGAGCTGTTTTTT. The gene calls are TRBV28 and TRBJ2-2; D perhaps matches TRBD1 (6 bases). The germline V and J ends were trimmed by 6 bases and 5 bases, with 19 bases remaining between them. The V gene's germline CDR1 is MDHEN and CDR2 SYDVKM. The CDR3 has 16 residues. The full variable domain, its missing parts supplied by reference TRBV28 and TRBJ2-2, is DVKVTQSSRYLVKRTGEKVFLECVQDMDHENMFWYRQDPGLGLRLIYFSYDVKMKEKGDIPEGYSVSREKKERFSLILESASTNQTSMYLCASSLSQGMSTGELFFGEGSRLTVL.

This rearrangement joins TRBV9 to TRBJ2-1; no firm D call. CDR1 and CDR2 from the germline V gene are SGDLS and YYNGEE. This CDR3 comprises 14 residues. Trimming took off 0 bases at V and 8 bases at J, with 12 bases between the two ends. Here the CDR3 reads CASSVAWSRDEQFF. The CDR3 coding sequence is TGTGCCAGCAGCGTAGCGTGGAGTCGGGATGAGCAGTTCTTC.

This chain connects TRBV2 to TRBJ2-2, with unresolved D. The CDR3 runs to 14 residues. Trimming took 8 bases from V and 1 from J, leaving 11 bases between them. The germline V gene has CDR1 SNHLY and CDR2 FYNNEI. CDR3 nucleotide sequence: TGTGCCAGCTCAACGTTTAGGAACACCGGGGAGCTGTTTTTT. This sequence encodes CASSTFRNTGELFF. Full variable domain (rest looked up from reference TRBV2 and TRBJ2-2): EPEVTQTPSHQVTQMGQEVILRCVPISNHLYFYWYRQILGQKVEFLVSFYNNEISEKSEIFDDQFSVERPDGSNFTLKIRSTKLEDSAMYFCASSTFRNTGELFFGEGSRLTVL.

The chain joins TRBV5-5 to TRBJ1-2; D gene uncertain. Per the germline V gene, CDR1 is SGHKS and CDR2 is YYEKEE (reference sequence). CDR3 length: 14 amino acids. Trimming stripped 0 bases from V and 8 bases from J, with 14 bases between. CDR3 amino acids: CASSLEVPPRGYTF. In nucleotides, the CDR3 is TGTGCCAGCAGCTTGGAGGTCCCACCCAGGGGCTACACCTTC.

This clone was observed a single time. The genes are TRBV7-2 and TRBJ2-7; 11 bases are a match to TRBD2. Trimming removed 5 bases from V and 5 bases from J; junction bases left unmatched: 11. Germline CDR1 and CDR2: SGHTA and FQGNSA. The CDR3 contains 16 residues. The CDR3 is CASSPPLAGGLNEQYF. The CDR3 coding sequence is TGTGCCAGCAGCCCCCCCCTAGCGGGGGGCCTAAACGAGCAGTACTTC.

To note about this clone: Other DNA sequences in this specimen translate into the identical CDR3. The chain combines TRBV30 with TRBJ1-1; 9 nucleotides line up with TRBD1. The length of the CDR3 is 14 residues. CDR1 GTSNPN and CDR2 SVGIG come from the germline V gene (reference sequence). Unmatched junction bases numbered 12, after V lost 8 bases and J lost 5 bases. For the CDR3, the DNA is TGTGCCCGCGGGACAGGGAGAGGGTGGACTGAAGCTTTCTTT. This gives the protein CARGTGRGWTEAFF.

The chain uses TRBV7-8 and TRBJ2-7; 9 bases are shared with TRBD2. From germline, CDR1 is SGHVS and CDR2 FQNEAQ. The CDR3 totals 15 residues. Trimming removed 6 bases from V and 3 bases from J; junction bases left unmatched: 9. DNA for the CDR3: TGTGCCAGCAGTCCGGGACTAGCTACCCACTACGAGCAGTACTTC. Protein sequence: CASSPGLATHYEQYF.

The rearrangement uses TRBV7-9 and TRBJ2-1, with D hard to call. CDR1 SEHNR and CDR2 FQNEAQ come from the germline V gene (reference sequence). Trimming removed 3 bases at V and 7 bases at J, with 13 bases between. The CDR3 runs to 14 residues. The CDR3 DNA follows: TGTGCCAGCAGCTTCGGTGTCGCCTTTAATGAGCAGTTCTTC. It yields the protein CASSFGVAFNEQFF.

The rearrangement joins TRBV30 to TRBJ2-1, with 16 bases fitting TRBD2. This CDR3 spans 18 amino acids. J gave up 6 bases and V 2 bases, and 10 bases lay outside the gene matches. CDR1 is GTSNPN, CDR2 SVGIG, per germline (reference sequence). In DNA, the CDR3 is TGTGCCTGGAGTCAAAGCCCGGGGACTAGCGGGAGGGTCAATGAGCAGTTCTTC. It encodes CAWSQSPGTSGRVNEQFF.

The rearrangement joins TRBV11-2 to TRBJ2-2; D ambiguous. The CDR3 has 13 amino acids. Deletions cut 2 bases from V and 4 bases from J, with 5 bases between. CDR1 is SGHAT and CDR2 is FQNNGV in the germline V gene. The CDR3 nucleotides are TGTGCCAGCAGCTTAAGCGTCACCGGGGAGCTGTTTTTT. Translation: CASSLSVTGELFF.

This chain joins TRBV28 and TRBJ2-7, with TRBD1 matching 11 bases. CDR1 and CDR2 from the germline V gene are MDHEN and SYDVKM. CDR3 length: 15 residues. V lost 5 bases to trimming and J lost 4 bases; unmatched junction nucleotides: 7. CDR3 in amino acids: CASSSAGTGGYEQYF. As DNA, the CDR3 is TGTGCCAGCAGTAGTGCCGGGACAGGGGGTTACGAGCAGTACTTC.

CDR3 in amino acids: CASSLGEASSGANVLTF. The CDR3 DNA is TGCGCCAGCAGCTTGGGTGAAGCGAGCTCTGGGGCCAACGTCCTGACTTTC. J is TRBJ2-6 and V is TRBV5-1; D is unclear. The length of the CDR3 is 17 residues. CDR1 is SGHRS and CDR2 is YFSETQ in the germline V gene. The V gene lost 0 bases and the J gene lost 0 bases, with 10 bases spanning the gap.

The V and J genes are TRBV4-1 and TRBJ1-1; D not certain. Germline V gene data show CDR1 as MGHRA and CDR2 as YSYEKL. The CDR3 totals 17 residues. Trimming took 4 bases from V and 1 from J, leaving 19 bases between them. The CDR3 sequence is CASSLTPHPGTNTEAFF. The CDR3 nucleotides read TGCGCCAGCAGCCTAACTCCCCATCCGGGTACGAACACTGAAGCTTTCTTT.

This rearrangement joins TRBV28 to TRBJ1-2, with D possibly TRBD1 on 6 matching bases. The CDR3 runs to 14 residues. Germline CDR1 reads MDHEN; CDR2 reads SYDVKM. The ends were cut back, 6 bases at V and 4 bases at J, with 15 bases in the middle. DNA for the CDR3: TGTGCCAGCAGGAGCTCACAGGGAACCTATGGCTACACCTTC. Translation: CASRSSQGTYGYTF.

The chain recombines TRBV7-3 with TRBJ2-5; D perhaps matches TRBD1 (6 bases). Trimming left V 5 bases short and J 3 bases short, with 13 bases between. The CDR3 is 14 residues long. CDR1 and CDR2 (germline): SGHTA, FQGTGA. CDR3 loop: CASSRDRWEETQYF. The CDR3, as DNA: TGTGCCAGCAGCCGAGACAGGTGGGAAGAGACCCAGTACTTC.

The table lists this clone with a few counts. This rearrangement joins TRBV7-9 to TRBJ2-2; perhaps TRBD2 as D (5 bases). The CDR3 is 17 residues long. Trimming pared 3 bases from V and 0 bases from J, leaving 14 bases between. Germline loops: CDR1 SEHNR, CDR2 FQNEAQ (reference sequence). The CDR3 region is CASSFGSAQPNTGELFF. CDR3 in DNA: TGTGCCAGCAGCTTCGGTAGCGCACAGCCGAACACCGGGGAGCTGTTTTTT.

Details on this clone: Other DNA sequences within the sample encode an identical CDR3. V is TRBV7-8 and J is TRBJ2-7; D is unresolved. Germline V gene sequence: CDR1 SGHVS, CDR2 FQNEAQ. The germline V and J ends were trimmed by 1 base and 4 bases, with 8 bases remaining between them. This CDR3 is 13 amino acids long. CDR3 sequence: CASSLVGQYEQYF. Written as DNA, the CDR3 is TGTGCCAGCAGCTTAGTTGGTCAGTACGAGCAGTACTTC. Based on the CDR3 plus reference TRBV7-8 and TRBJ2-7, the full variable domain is GAGVSQSPRYKVAKRGQDVALRCDPISGHVSLFWYQQALGQGPEFLTYFQNEAQLDKSGLPSDRFFAERPEGSVSTLKIQRTQQEDSAVYLCASSLVGQYEQYFGPGTRLTVT.

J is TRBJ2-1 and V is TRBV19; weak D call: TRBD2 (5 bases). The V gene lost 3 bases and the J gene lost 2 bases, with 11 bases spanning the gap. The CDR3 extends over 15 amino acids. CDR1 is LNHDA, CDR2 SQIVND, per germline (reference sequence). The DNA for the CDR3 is TGTGCCAGTAGTATTGGCGGAGGCGCCTACAATGAGCAGTTCTTC. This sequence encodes CASSIGGGAYNEQFF.

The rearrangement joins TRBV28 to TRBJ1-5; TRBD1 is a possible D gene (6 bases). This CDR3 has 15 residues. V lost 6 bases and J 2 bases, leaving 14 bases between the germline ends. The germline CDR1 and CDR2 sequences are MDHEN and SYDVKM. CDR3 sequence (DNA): TGTGCCAGCAGGTTTGGCAGGGGAGGCAATCAGCCCCAGCATTTT. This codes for CASRFGRGGNQPQHF.

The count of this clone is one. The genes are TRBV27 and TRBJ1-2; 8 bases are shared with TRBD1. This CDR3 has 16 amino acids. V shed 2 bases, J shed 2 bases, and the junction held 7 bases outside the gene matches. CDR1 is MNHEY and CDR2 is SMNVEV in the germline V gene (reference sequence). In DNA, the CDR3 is TGTGCCAGCAGTTTAAATCCCGCAGGGGGCAACTATGGCTACACCTTC. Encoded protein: CASSLNPAGGNYGYTF.

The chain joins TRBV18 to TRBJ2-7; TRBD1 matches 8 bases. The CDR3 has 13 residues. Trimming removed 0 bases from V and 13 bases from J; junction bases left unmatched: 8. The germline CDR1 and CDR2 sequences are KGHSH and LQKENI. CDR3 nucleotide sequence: TGTGCCAGCTCACCACCGACAGGGGCCAATATTTACTTC. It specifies CASSPPTGANIYF. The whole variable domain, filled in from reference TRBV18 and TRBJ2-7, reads NAGVMQNPRHLVRRRGQEARLRCSPMKGHSHVYWYRQLPEEGLKFMVYLQKENIIDESGMPKERFSAEFPKEGPSILRIQQVVRGDSAAYFCASSPPTGANIYFGPGTRLTVT.

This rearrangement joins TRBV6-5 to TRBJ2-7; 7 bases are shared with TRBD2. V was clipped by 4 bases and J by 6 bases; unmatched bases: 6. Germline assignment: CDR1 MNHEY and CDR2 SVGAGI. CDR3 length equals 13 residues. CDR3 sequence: CASSWGRAPEQYF. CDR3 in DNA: TGTGCCAGCAGTTGGGGGAGGGCCCCCGAGCAGTACTTC.

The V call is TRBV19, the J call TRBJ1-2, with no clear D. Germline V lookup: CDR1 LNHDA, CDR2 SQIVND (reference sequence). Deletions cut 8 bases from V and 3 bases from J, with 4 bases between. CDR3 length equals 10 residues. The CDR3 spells CASRDYGYTF. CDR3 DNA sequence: TGTGCCAGTCGGGACTATGGCTACACCTTC.

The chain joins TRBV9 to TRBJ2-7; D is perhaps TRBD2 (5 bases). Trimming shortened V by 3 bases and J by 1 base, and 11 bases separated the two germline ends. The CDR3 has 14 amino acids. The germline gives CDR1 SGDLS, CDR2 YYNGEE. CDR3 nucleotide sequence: TGTGCCAGCAGCGGCAAGACGGGGTCCTACGAGCAGTACTTC. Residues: CASSGKTGSYEQYF.

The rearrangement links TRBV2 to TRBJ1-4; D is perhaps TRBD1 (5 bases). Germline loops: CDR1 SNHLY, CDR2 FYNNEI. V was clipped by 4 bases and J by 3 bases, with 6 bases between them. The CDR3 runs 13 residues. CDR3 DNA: TGTGCCAGCAGTGGACAGCCTAATGAAAAACTGTTTTTT. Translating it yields CASSGQPNEKLFF.

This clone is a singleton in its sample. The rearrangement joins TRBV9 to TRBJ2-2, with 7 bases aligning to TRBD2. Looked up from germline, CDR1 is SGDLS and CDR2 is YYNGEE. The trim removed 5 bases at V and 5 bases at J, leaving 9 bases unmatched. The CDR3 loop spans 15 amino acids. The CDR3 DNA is TGTGCCAGCAGAACTTCTAGCGGATCGACCGGGGAGCTGTTTTTT. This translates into CASRTSSGSTGELFF.

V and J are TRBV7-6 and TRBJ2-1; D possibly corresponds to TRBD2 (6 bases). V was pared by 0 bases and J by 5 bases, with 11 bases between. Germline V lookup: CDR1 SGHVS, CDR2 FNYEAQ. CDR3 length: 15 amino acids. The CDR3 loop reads CASSLAWRGDNEQFF. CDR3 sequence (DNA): TGTGCCAGCAGCTTAGCGTGGCGCGGGGACAATGAGCAGTTCTTC. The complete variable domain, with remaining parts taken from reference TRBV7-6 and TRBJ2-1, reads GAGVSQSPRYKVTKRGQDVALRCDPISGHVSLYWYRQALGQGPEFLTYFNYEAQQDKSGLPNDRFSAERPEGSISTLTIQRTEQRDSAMYRCASSLAWRGDNEQFFGPGTRLTVL.

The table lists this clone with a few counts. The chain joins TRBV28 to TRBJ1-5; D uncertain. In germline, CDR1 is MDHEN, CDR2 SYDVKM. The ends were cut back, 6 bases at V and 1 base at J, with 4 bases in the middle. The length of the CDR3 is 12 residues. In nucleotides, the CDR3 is TGTGCCAGCAGAGCAAGCAATCAGCCCCAGCATTTT. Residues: CASRASNQPQHF. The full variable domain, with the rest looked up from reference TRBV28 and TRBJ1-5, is DVKVTQSSRYLVKRTGEKVFLECVQDMDHENMFWYRQDPGLGLRLIYFSYDVKMKEKGDIPEGYSVSREKKERFSLILESASTNQTSMYLCASRASNQPQHFGDGTRLSIL.

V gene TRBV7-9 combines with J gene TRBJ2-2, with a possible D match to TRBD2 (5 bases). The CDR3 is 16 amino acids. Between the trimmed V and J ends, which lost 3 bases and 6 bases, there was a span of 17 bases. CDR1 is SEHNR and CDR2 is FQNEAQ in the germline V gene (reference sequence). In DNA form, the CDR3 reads TGTGCCAGCAGCTTCCCGGACTCCCATTGGCCCGGGGAGCTGTTTTTT. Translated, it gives CASSFPDSHWPGELFF.

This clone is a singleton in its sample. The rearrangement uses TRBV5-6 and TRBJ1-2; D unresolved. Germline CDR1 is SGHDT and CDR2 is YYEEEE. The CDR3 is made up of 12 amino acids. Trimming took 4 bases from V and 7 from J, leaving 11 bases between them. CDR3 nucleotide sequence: TGTGCCAGCAGCCTGTGGAACAGTGGCTACACCTTC. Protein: CASSLWNSGYTF. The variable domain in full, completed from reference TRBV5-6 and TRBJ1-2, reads DAGVTQSPTHLIKTRGQQVTLRCSPKSGHDTVSWYQQALGQGPQFIFQYYEEEERQRGNFPDRFSGHQFPNYSSELNVNALLLGDSALYLCASSLWNSGYTFGSGTRLTVV.

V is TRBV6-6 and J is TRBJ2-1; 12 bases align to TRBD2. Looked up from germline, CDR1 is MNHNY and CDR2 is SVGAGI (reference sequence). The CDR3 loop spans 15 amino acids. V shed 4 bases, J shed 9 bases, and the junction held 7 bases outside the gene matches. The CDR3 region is CASSSRGTSGFEQFF. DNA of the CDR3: TGTGCCAGCAGTTCACGCGGGACTAGCGGGTTTGAGCAGTTCTTC.